What follows is one T cell receptor beta chain and its context. The antigen remains undetermined. The data were obtained in a study of T-cell memory formation after mild COVID-19. Across the study: TCR clusters mostly belonged to single donors. Study observations and caveats: Those CD4+ clones that contracted were mainly in CM and EM (CD8+ ones in EMRA).

Germline trimming cut 1 base from V and 15 bases from J; bases unmatched to any gene: 15. Germline V lookup: CDR1 SGHDN, CDR2 FVKESK. The CDR3 covers 16 residues. TCRdb itself ran the 5' RACE reads through MiXCR, one entry per CDR3 protein. The table includes about 180,000 distinct CDR3 sequences, approximately 16% detected once. The TCR comes from an adult woman who had mild COVID-19 (a few samples of this study predate the infection). Cell type and time point are not known. The chain links TRBV14 to TRBJ2-1, with TRBD2 matching over 10 bases. Sequencing was performed on PBMCs or a T cell subset sorted from them (not recorded which). CDR3: CASSQVNRLAGVLLFF. The DNA for the CDR3 is TGTGCCAGCAGCCAAGTGAATCGGCTAGCGGGAGTCCTTCTGTTCTTC.